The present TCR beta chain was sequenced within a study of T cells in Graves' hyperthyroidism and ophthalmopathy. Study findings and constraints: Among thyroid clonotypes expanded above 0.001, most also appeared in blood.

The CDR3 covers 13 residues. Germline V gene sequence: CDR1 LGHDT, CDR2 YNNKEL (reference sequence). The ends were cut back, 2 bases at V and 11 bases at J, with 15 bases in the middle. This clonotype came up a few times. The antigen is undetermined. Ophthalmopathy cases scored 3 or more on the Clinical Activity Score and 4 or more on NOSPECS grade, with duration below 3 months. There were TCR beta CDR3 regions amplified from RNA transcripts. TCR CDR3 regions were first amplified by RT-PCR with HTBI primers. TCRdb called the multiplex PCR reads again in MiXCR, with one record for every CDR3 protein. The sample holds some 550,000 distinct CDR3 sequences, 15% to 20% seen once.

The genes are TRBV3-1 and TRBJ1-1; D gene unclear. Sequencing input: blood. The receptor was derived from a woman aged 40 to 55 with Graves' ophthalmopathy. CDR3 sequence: CASSQKNPSGAFF. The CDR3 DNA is TGTGCCAGCAGCCAAAAAAACCCCTCCGGGGCTTTCTTT.